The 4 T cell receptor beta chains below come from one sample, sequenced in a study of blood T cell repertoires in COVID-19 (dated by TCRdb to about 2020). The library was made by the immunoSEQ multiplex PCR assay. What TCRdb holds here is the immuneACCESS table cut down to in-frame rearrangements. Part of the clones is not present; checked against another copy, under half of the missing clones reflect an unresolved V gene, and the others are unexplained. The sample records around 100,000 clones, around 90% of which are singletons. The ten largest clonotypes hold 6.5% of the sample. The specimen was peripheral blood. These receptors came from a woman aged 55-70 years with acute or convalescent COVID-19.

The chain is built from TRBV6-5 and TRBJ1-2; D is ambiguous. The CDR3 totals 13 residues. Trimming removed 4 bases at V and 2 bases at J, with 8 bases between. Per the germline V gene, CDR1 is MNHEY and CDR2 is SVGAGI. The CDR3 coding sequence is TGTGCCAGCAGTTCGCTCAGAAACTATGGCTACACCTTC. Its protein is CASSSLRNYGYTF.

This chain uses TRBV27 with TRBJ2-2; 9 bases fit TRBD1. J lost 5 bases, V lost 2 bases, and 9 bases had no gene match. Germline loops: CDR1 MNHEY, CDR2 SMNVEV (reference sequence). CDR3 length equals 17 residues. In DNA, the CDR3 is TGTGCCAGCAGTTTAAAGGACAGGGGATTTGGGACCGGGGAGCTGTTTTTT. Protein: CASSLKDRGFGTGELFF.

This CDR3 reads CASSASSGNTIYF. The CDR3 DNA is TGCGCCAGCAGTGCCAGCTCTGGAAACACCATATATTTT. This chain links TRBV10-1 with TRBJ1-3; D is unclear. This CDR3 spans 13 amino acids. Trimming pared 4 bases from V and 0 bases from J, leaving 4 bases between. Germline V lookup: CDR1 WNHNN, CDR2 SYGVQD (reference sequence).

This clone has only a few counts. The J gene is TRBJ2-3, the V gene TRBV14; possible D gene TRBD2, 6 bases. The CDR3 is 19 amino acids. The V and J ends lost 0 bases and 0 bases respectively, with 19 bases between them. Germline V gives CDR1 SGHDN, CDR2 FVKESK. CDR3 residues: CASSQESRFIAESTDTQYF. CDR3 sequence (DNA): TGTGCCAGCAGCCAAGAGTCACGGTTTATAGCGGAGAGCACAGATACGCAGTATTTT. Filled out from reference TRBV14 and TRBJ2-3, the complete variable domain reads EAGVTQFPSHSVIEKGQTVTLRCDPISGHDNLYWYRRVMGKEIKFLLHFVKESKQDESGMPNNRFLAERTGGTYSTLKVQPAELEDSGVYFCASSQESRFIAESTDTQYFGPGTRLTVL.